This entry concerns a single T cell receptor beta chain. No antigen is known for it. This sample is drawn from a study of cytomegalovirus exposure and HLA in healthy donors. In the study overall: HLA-typed donors were the source of around 80 million unique TCRs, which an early data release held. General study findings and limits: Analyses of presence and absence presupposed an approximately uniform sequencing depth across donors. HLA restriction was apparent for most CMV-associated TCR beta chains in a later analysis.

Primers for the PCR totalled 60 Vbeta and 13 Jbeta. The table came from immunoSEQ multiplex PCR; TCRdb's copy has only in-frame clones and leaves some out. The table includes approximately 210,000 clones, roughly four fifths detected once. Nominal health characterized the donors when sampled, though unrecorded immune exposures were likely. This CDR3 is built from 15 residues. The germline V and J ends were trimmed by 0 bases and 5 bases, with 15 bases remaining between them. Germline lookup yields CDR1 SGDLS and CDR2 YYNGEE. The chain has TRBV9 and TRBJ2-7; D might be TRBD2 (6 bases). Sequenced material: PBMCs. This receptor was taken from a young man in good health and CMV-seronegative. The CDR3 DNA follows: TGTGCCAGCAGCGTAGACGTGACTAGGAGCAACGAGCAGTACTTC. As protein: CASSVDVTRSNEQYF.